This TCR beta chain stems from a study of control samples from healthy donors and cancer patients (dated by TCRdb to 2019 to 2021). According to the germline V gene (reference sequence), CDR1 reads MNHEY and CDR2 reads SMNVEV. The CDR3 runs 14 amino acids, cysteine and phenylalanine included. Only CDR3 DNA remains: 42 bases, in frame from the first base. V lost 5 bases and J lost 4 bases, and the count of bases not matched to a germline gene is 5. The library was generated by the immunoSEQ multiplex PCR assay. TCRdb holds this immuneACCESS table with in-frame rearrangements only. Some clones are missing; in checked studies, unresolved V genes explain under half, and the rest has no known cause. The sample has about 67,000 clones on record, 87% of them singletons. Approximately 2.5% of the sample rests with the top ten. Details on this clone: The clone's antigen remains unknown. No per-base quality is available; no much larger clone lies one base away.

This receptor chain uses TRBV27 and TRBJ2-3, and 8 bases in between align with TRBD2. The receptor's source is a woman between 50 and 59 years old with head and neck cancer. Material for sequencing was PBMCs. Here the CDR3 is given as CASSRGGGPDTQYF. In nucleotides, the sequence is TGTGCCAGCAGTCGGGGCGGGGGGCCAGATACGCAGTATTTT.